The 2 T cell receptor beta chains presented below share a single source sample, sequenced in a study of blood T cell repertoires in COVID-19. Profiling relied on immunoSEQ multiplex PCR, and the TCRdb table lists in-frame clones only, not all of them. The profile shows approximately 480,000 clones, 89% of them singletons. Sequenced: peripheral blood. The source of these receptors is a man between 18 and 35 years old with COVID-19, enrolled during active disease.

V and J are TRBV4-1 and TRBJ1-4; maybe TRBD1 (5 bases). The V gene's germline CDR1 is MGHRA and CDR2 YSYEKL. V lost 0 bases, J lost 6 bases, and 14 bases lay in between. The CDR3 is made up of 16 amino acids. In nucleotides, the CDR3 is TGCGCCAGCAGCCAAGAAATCGGAGGGGTTCATGAAAAACTGTTTTTT. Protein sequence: CASSQEIGGVHEKLFF.

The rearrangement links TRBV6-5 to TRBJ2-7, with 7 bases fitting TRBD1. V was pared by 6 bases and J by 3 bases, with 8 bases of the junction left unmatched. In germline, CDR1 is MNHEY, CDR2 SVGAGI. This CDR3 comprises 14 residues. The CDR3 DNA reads TGTGCCAGCAGGGCGGACAGGAGTTACTACGAGCAGTACTTC. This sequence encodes CASRADRSYYEQYF.